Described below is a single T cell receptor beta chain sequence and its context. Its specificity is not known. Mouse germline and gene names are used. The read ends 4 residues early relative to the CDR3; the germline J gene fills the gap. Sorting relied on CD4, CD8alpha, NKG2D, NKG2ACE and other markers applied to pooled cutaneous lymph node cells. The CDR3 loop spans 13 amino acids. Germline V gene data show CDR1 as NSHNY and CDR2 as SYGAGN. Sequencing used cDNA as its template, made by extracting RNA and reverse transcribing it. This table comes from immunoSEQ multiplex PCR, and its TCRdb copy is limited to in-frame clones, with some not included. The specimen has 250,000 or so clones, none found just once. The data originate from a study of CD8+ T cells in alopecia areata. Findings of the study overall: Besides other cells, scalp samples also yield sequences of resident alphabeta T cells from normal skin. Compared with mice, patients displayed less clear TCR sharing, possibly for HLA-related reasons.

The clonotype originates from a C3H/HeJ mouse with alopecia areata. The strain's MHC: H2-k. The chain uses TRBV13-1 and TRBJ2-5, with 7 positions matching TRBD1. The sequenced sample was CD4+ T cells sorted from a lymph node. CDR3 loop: CASSNTGEDTQYF. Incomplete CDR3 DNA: TGTGCCAGCAGTAATACAGGGGAGGAC.